This T cell receptor beta chain was obtained from a study of T cell responses to AZD1222 COVID-19 vaccine. The overall study: Samples with a second dose at about 4 or about 12 weeks were pooled together.

CDR3 length: 12 amino acids. The ends were cut back, 7 bases at V and 3 bases at J, with 8 bases in the middle. Germline V gene sequence: CDR1 SGHNT, CDR2 YYREEE (reference sequence). This table comes from immunoSEQ multiplex PCR, and its TCRdb copy is limited to in-frame clones, with some not included. The sample consists of 110,000 to 150,000 clones, about 90% of them appearing once. Study results and limitations: Across spike, vaccine-associated CD4 TCRs were found, dominant at 160-218 and 743-854. The study found Spike-specific TCR breadth and depth rose after two AZD1222 doses. White British people made up most donors, females outnumbered males, and clonal diversity was possibly underestimated.

As concerns this clone: The antigen is not known.

This specimen consisted of peripheral blood, obtained on day 0 of AZD1222 vaccination. The clonotype comes from an adult in good health. This chain links TRBV5-4 with TRBJ1-3; D gene uncertain. CDR3 region: CASAVDGNTIYF. The CDR3 nucleotides are TGTGCCAGCGCGGTTGATGGAAACACCATATATTTT.